This T cell receptor beta chain was identified during a study of blood T cells in healthy people across ages. This clonotype was counted at least ten times. The CDR3 sequence is 11 residues long. The germline V gene has CDR1 SGHRS and CDR2 YFSETQ. V shed 2 bases and J shed 3 bases, with 3 bases lying between them. Together with a sample-barcoded 5' primer, a J-beta primer mix was included in a second PCR lasting roughly 6 to 12 cycles. TCRdb called the 5' RACE reads again in MiXCR, with one record for every CDR3 protein. Here the sample spans 550,000 to 750,000 distinct CDR3 sequences, around 20% being singletons.

This receptor was taken from a man in his sixties or seventies in good health. Sequences were obtained from blood. The V gene is TRBV5-1, the J gene TRBJ2-7; D gene uncertain. The DNA of the CDR3 is TGCGCCAGCAGCTTTGACTACGAGCAGTACTTC. Its protein is CASSFDYEQYF.